This T cell receptor beta chain emerged from a study of blood T cell repertoires in COVID-19. In the study's own analysis: Cell counts per sample came from amplifying reference gene primers. Sequenced by immunoSEQ multiplex PCR; TCRdb stores in-frame clones only, minus some. V, J and clone size were drawn from that table, and D and trimming were deduced from the DNA. This sample has over 300,000 clones, with 90% found just once. Germline assignment: CDR1 SGHNT and CDR2 YENEEA. Unmatched junction bases numbered 4, after V lost 1 base and J lost 6 bases. The CDR3 has 15 residues. The chain links TRBV11-3 to TRBJ2-1, with 9 bases aligning to TRBD1. Source material: peripheral blood. This TCR derives from a young man with active or convalescent COVID-19. For the CDR3, the DNA is TGTGCCAGCAGCTTAGGACAGGGGGTACGCAATGAGCAGTTCTTC. This encodes CASSLGQGVRNEQFF.